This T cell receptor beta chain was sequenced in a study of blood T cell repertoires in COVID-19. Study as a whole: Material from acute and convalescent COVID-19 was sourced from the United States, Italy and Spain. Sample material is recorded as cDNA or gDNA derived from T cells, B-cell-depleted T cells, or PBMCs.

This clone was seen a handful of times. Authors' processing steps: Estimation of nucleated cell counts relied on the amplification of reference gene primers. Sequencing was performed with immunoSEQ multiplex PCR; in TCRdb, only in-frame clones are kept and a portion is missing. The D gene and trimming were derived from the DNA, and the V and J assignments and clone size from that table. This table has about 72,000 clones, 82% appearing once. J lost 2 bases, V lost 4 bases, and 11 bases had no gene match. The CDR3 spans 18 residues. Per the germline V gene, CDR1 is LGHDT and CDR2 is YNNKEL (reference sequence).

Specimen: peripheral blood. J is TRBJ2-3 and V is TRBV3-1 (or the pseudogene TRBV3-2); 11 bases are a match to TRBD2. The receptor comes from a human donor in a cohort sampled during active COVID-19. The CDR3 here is CASSLSRLAGIFTDTQYF. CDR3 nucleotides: TGTGCCAGCAGCCTTTCTCGACTAGCGGGAATCTTCACAGATACGCAGTATTTT.